The entry that follows covers one T cell receptor beta chain sequence. Its antigen is as yet unknown. The sample's time point: cycle 4 day 1 (C4D1), after around six weeks of nivolumab. Each patient relapsed following autologous stem cell transplantation, and prior brentuximab vedotin exposure differed. This CDR3 contains 14 residues. Germline CDR1 is LGHNA and CDR2 is YSLEER. Trimming removed 0 bases at V and 4 bases at J, with 9 bases between. The sample comes from a study of PD-1 blockade in classical Hodgkin lymphoma. Findings and limits, study-wide: Newly diagnosed patients were reported to exhibit reduced baseline TCR diversity relative to healthy donors.

The method was immunoSEQ multiplex PCR; TCRdb's version includes in-frame clones alone and lacks a portion of them. The sample records tens of thousands of clones, about 80% being singletons. Sample: peripheral blood mononuclear cells (PBMCs), taken before the fourth cycle of nivolumab. The genes are TRBV4-3 and TRBJ1-2; D remains ambiguous. The sequence was collected from a human donor with classical Hodgkin lymphoma. The CDR3 region is CASSQEPMGYGYTF. The CDR3 nucleotides are TGCGCCAGCAGCCAAGAACCGATGGGCTATGGCTACACCTTC.